A single sample is the source of the 27 T cell receptor beta chains below, sequenced in a study of tumor and adjacent non-tumor tissue in lung cancer. Three rounds of nested PCR, following a modified ARM-PCR protocol, produced the TCRbeta library. TCRdb called the multiplex PCR reads again in MiXCR, with one record for every CDR3 protein. The repertoire holds approximately 100,000 distinct CDR3 sequences, with about 61% as singletons. The template was RNA from unsorted bulk tissue. The normal lung tissue was taken more than 3 cm from the tumor edge. The sequenced sample consisted of distant non-tumor lung tissue. Source of these receptors: a man in his fifties or sixties with non-small cell lung cancer.

The chain joins TRBV28 to TRBJ2-7; D is uncertain. The CDR3 sequence is 15 residues long. The V and J ends lost 6 bases and 3 bases respectively, with 18 bases between them. Germline CDR1 reads MDHEN; CDR2 reads SYDVKM. The CDR3 DNA reads as TGTGCCAGCAGCCGTTACTCTCCCCCACTCTACGAGCAGTACTTC. This sequence encodes CASSRYSPPLYEQYF.

In the case of this clonotype: Given the absence of the conserved phenylalanine or tryptophan at the CDR3 end, a read error is likely. The chain is built from TRBV20-1 and TRBJ1-1, with TRBD1 matching over 7 bases. The CDR3 is 14 residues long. Germline CDR1 and CDR2: DFQATT and SNEGSKA (reference sequence). The CDR3 nucleotides are TGCAGTGCTAGCCCGGGACAGTTGAACACTAAAGCTTTCATT. The encoded protein is CSASPGQLNTKAFI.

The chain uses TRBV7-8 and TRBJ2-5, with 7 bases fitting TRBD1. V was pared by 7 bases and J by 5 bases, with 7 bases of the junction left unmatched. This CDR3 is built from 13 residues. Germline CDR1 is SGHVS and CDR2 is FQNEAQ. The CDR3 DNA reads as TGTGCCAGCAACAAGACAGGGCGCGAGACCCAGTACTTC. It is translated as CASNKTGRETQYF.

Written as DNA, the CDR3 is TGTGCCAGCAGTTTCTGGCGGGAGGGGGATGAGCAGTTCTTC. It specifies CASSFWREGDEQFF. This chain joins TRBV28 and TRBJ2-1; TRBD2 agrees at 9 bases. Germline CDR1 MDHEN, CDR2 SYDVKM. The CDR3 has 14 residues. J was trimmed by 8 bases and V by 3 bases; bases with no gene match: 5.

This clonotype was detected only once. The junction shows a germline mismatch at one end, possibly a read error. The J gene is TRBJ2-7, the V gene TRBV12-5; 7 bases line up with TRBD2. This CDR3 spans 16 amino acids. Germline values: CDR1 LGHNT, CDR2 FRNRAP. The CDR3 sequence: CANGLGVGGGLSEQYF. Written as DNA, the CDR3 is TGTGCTAATGGTTTGGGGGTTGGCGGGGGATTGAGTGAGCAGTACTTC.

As to this clonotype: A single base separates this from a much larger clone, so it may be a read error. The chain recombines TRBV28 with TRBJ2-2; no definite D call. The germline gives CDR1 MDHEN, CDR2 SYDVKM. The CDR3 totals 13 residues. V was trimmed by 2 bases and J by 6 bases, leaving 7 bases between them. The CDR3 sequence is CASSLLGSGELFF. Written as DNA, the CDR3 is TGTGCCAGCAGTTTACTGGGATCCGGGGAGCTGTTTTTT.

This clonotype was detected a few times. Possible read error: a much larger clone is one base away. The chain combines TRBV13 with TRBJ1-2; 8 bases map to TRBD1. Germline V gene data show CDR1 as PRHDT and CDR2 as FYEKMQ (reference sequence). CDR3 length: 14 amino acids. The CDR3 sequence is CAGSLSPGGPGYTF. DNA for the CDR3: TGTGCCGGCAGCTTGTCCCCAGGGGGCCCTGGCTACACCTTC.

The rearrangement links TRBV12-3 or TRBV12-4 to TRBJ2-2; D gene unclear. With 2 bases removed from V and 9 bases from J, the gap between germline ends came to 13 bases. This CDR3 region has 14 residues. This CDR3 reads CASSLHGVVRELFF. CDR3 nucleotide sequence: TGTGCCAGCAGTTTACATGGGGTGGTCCGGGAGCTGTTTTTT.

This clonotype was picked up one time. J is TRBJ2-1 and V is TRBV29-1; D remains unclear. CDR1 is SQVTM and CDR2 is ANQGSEA in the germline V gene. The CDR3 is made up of 13 amino acids. CDR3 amino acids: CRIDQVAHNEQFF. The CDR3 nucleotides read TGCAGAATTGATCAGGTGGCTCACAATGAGCAGTTCTTC.

As for this clonotype: Mismatch with germline at one junction end may stem from a read error. The chain uses TRBV7-8 and TRBJ1-6; the D is unclear. Germline V gene lookup returns CDR1 SGHVS and CDR2 FQNEAQ. The CDR3 loop spans 13 amino acids. The DNA of the CDR3 is TGTGCCAGCAGCTTAGAACCAACTTCACCCATCCACTTT. Amino acids: CASSLEPTSPIHF.

To note about this clonotype: The junction differs from germline at one of its ends, possibly a read error. This chain uses TRBV6-6 with TRBJ1-2, with D perhaps TRBD1 (6 bases). This CDR3 region has 16 residues. Germline V gene lookup returns CDR1 MNHNY and CDR2 SVGAGI (reference sequence). CDR3 nucleotide sequence: TGTGACAGCAGGTCCCTCGGACAGAGTGGGGTGTCCGGCTACACCTTC. Protein: CDSRSLGQSGVSGYTF.

With respect to this clonotype: A much larger clone differs by one base, so this may be a read error. V gene TRBV12-3 or TRBV12-4 combines with J gene TRBJ1-1; weak D call: TRBD1 (5 bases). V lost 8 bases and J lost 4, with 14 bases in between. CDR3 length: 13 residues. CDR3 sequence reads: CASGLPGLTEAFF. In DNA, the CDR3 is TGTGCCAGCGGTCTGCCAGGGCTCACTGAAGCTTTCTTT.

Regarding this clonotype: Compared with germline, one end of the junction differs, possibly owing to a read error. This sequence joins TRBV5-1 and TRBJ2-7, with TRBD1 matching over 8 bases. The CDR3 loop spans 17 amino acids. Germline values: CDR1 SGHRS, CDR2 YFSETQ. For the CDR3, the DNA is TGCGCTAGCAGCTTGGGACAGGCCACGAACTATTACTTCGAGCAGTACTTC. Translation gives CASSLGQATNYYFEQYF.

In the case of this clonotype: The junction departs from germline at one end; a sequencing error may be responsible. J is TRBJ2-7 and V is TRBV7-9; D assignment may be TRBD1 or TRBD2 (6 bases each). Per germline, CDR1 SEHNR and CDR2 FQNEAQ (reference sequence). The length of the CDR3 is 17 residues. The CDR3 region has the DNA TGTGCCAGCAGCCAGCGTGGGGGGCGGCAAGCGCTCTACGAGCTGTACTTC. The encoded protein is CASSQRGGRQALYELYF. Filled out from reference TRBV7-9 and TRBJ2-7, the complete variable domain reads DTGVSQNPRHKITKRGQNVTFRCDPISEHNRLYWYRQTLGQGPEFLTYFQNEAQLEKSRLLSDRFSAERPKGSFSTLEIQRTEQGDSAMYLCASSQRGGRQALYELYFGPGTRLTVT.

The chain is built from TRBV5-1 and TRBJ2-3, with 10 nucleotides matching TRBD1. V lost 4 bases to trimming and J lost 5 bases; unmatched junction nucleotides: 7. Per germline, CDR1 SGHRS and CDR2 YFSETQ. The CDR3 is made up of 15 amino acids. The chain's CDR3 is CASSLGQGKQDTQYF. CDR3 in DNA: TGCGCCAGCAGCCTGGGACAGGGGAAGCAAGATACGCAGTATTTT.

This clonotype was picked up a small number of times. This may arise from a read error, as a much more abundant clone is one base away. This sequence joins TRBV20-1 and TRBJ2-5; the match to TRBD2 covers 8 bases. V trimming: 5 bases; J trimming: 5 bases; junction bases outside the gene matches: 7. Germline V gene data show CDR1 as DFQATT and CDR2 as SNEGSKA (reference sequence). The CDR3 totals 13 residues. CDR3: CSAGRLASETQYF. The DNA of the CDR3 is TGCAGTGCTGGACGACTAGCGAGCGAGACCCAGTACTTC.

This clonotype is termed medium-sized. The chain is built from TRBV6-5 and TRBJ2-2; D remains ambiguous. V was shortened by 0 bases and J by 4 bases, with 15 bases between the two germline ends. The CDR3 consists of 17 residues. From germline, CDR1 is MNHEY and CDR2 SVGAGI. The CDR3 DNA is TGTGCCAGCAGTTACTCGGCCAGGATGATTTTCACCGGGGAGCTGTTTTTT. This gives the protein CASSYSARMIFTGELFF.

About this clonotype: A junction boundary mismatches the germline segment, possibly from a read error. The chain recombines TRBV29-1 with TRBJ2-1, with TRBD1 as a possible D gene (5 bases). The CDR3 is 14 amino acids. In germline, CDR1 is SQVTM, CDR2 ANQGSEA. The chain's CDR3 is CSVDLGVSYNEHFF. The CDR3 nucleotides read TGCAGCGTTGATTTAGGGGTTAGCTACAATGAGCACTTCTTC.

On this clonotype itself: As the CDR3 is not closed by the conserved phenylalanine or tryptophan, this likely results from a read error. The chain has TRBV29-1 and TRBJ1-2; D is possibly TRBD1 (5 bases). Germline loops: CDR1 SQVTM, CDR2 ANQGSEA. Trimming left V 7 bases short and J 6 bases short, with 21 bases between. CDR3 size: 14 residues. CDR3 protein: CSASNPQGGDGYTI. The CDR3, as DNA: TGCAGCGCCTCAAATCCCCAGGGTGGCGATGGCTACACCATC.

This clonotype counts as medium-sized (0.01 to 0.1%). J is TRBJ2-1 and V is TRBV29-1; D gene ambiguous. There are 10 residues in the CDR3. The germline V gene encodes CDR1 SQVTM and CDR2 ANQGSEA. V was pared by 4 bases and J by 5 bases, with 3 bases between. The CDR3 nucleotides read TGCAGCGTTGTGGACAATGAGCAGTTCTTC. As protein: CSVVDNEQFF.

Ten or more counts support this clonotype. The V and J genes are TRBV5-8 and TRBJ1-1; 10 bases are a match to TRBD1. The CDR3 loop spans 16 amino acids. In germline, CDR1 is SGHTS, CDR2 YDEGEE. With 5 bases clipped from V and 6 bases from J, the junction kept 13 bases outside the gene matches. In DNA form, the CDR3 reads TGTGCCAGCAGAACGACAGGGGGCCTGTTACTTTCTGAAGCTTTCTTT. As protein: CASRTTGGLLLSEAFF.

This clonotype was observed a single time. An end of the junction differs from the germline gene, which may be a read error. The genes are TRBV29-1 and TRBJ2-3; 10 bases match TRBD2. Germline CDR1 and CDR2: SQVTM and ANQGSEA. The CDR3 consists of 16 residues. In nucleotides, the CDR3 is TGTAGCGTTGATTCCCCTAGCGGGAGTCTCGCAGATACGCAGTATTTT. It codes for CSVDSPSGSLADTQYF.

This clonotype appeared a single time. The V call is TRBV19, the J call TRBJ1-1; D gene unclear. V dropped 6 bases and J dropped 10 bases, with 15 bases sitting between them. Germline V CDR1 and CDR2: LNHDA, SQIVND (reference sequence). The CDR3 is made up of 12 amino acids. CDR3: CASRGVWTTAFF. CDR3 DNA sequence: TGTGCCAGTAGAGGTGTGTGGACTACAGCTTTCTTT.

Ten or more counts support this clonotype. A much larger clone sits a single nucleotide away, making a read error possible. The J gene is TRBJ2-5, the V gene TRBV11-2; TRBD2 matches at 8 bases. Germline assignment: CDR1 SGHAT and CDR2 FQNNGV. The CDR3 runs 15 residues. With 5 bases clipped from V and 5 bases from J, the junction kept 10 bases outside the gene matches. CDR3 coding DNA: TGTGCCAGCAGCGTAGCGGGACGGGGTCTGGAGACCCAGTACTTC. Translated, it gives CASSVAGRGLETQYF.

As regards this clonotype: A read error may explain this, as a much larger clone is one base away. The V call is TRBV5-8, the J call TRBJ2-1; D is ambiguous. The CDR3 sequence is 14 residues long. The germline gives CDR1 SGHTS, CDR2 YDEGEE. CDR3 residues: CTSSFDARLSEQFF. The CDR3 DNA is TGTACCAGCAGCTTCGATGCCCGGTTGAGTGAGCAGTTCTTC.

V and J are TRBV7-3 and TRBJ2-1; 7 positions agree with TRBD1. Looked up from germline, CDR1 is SGHTA and CDR2 is FQGTGA. The V gene end was trimmed by 5 bases and the J gene end by 5 bases; junction bases not matched to a gene: 9. The CDR3 length is 15 residues. The CDR3: CASSTQGISNNEQFF. The CDR3 nucleotides read TGTGCCAGCAGCACACAGGGGATCTCTAACAATGAGCAGTTCTTC.

The table lists this clonotype with a count of one. No conserved phenylalanine or tryptophan ends this CDR3, so it is likely a read error. The J gene is TRBJ2-7, the V gene TRBV11-1; tentative D call: TRBD1 (6 bases). Germline loops: CDR1 SGHAT, CDR2 FQDESV (reference sequence). This CDR3 is 15 amino acids long. V lost 2 bases, J lost 7 bases, and 18 bases lay in between. This chain's CDR3 is CASSLLQGTMREQYC. The CDR3, as DNA: TGTGCCAGCAGCTTATTACAGGGCACTATGAGGGAGCAGTACTGC.